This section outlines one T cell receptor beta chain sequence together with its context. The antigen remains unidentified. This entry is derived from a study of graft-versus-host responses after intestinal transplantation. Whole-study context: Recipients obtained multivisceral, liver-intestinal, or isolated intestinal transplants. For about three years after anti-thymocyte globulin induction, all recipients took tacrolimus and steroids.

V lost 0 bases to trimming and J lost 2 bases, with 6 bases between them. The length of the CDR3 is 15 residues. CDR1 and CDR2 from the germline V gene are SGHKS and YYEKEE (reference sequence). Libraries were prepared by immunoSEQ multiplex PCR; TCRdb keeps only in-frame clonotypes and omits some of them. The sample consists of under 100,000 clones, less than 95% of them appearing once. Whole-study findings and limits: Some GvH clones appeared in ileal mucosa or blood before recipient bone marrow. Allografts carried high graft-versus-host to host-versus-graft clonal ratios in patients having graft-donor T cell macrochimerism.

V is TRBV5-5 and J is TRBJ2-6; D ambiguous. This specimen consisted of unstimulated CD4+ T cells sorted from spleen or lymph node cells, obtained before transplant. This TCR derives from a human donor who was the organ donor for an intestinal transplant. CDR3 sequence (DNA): TGTGCCAGCAGCTTGGTGTTAGCTGGGGCCAACGTCCTGACTTTC. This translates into CASSLVLAGANVLTF.